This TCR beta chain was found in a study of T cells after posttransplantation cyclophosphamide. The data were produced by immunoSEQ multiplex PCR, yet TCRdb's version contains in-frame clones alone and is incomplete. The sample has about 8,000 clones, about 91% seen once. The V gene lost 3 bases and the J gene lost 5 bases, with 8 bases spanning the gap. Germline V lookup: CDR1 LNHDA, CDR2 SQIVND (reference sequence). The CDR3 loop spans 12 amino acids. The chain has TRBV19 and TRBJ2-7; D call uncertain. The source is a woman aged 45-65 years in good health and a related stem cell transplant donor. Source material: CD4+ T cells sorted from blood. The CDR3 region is CASSISGNEQYF. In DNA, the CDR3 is TGTGCCAGTAGTATCTCAGGCAACGAGCAGTACTTC. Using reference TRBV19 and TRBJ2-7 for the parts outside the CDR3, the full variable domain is DGGITQSPKYLFRKEGQNVTLSCEQNLNHDAMYWYRQDPGQGLRLIYYSQIVNDFQKGDIAEGYSVSREKKESFPLTVTSAQKNPTAFYLCASSISGNEQYFGPGTRLTVT.